This passage covers 20 T cell receptor beta chains from one sample sequenced in a study of identical twins. One entry per CDR3 protein, called by TCRdb with MiXCR from the 5' RACE reads. The sample yields hundreds of thousands of distinct CDR3 sequences, approximately 6.1% seen once. The sample was naive T cells sorted from blood. The receptors were sampled from a man aged 18 to 35 in good health.

This clonotype was seen at least ten times. The chain uses TRBV24-1 and TRBJ1-2; D unresolved. Germline V gene lookup returns CDR1 KGHDR and CDR2 SFDVKD. The CDR3 loop spans 13 amino acids. V was clipped by 0 bases and J by 8 bases, with 9 bases between them. CDR3 residues: CATSDLGGEGYTF. The CDR3 bases are TGTGCCACCAGTGATTTGGGCGGGGAAGGCTACACCTTC.

This clonotype was seen a handful of times. The chain links TRBV20-1 to TRBJ2-7; D is unresolved. Trimming cost V 6 bases and J 0 bases, with 15 bases left between them. This CDR3 is built from 14 residues. Germline loops: CDR1 DFQATT, CDR2 SNEGSKA (reference sequence). The CDR3 protein is CSAPGRLPSYEQYF. Written as DNA, the CDR3 is TGCAGTGCCCCCGGGCGGCTCCCCTCCTACGAGCAGTACTTC.

V gene TRBV28 combines with J gene TRBJ1-6, with D perhaps TRBD1 (6 bases). V lost 5 bases to trimming and J lost 7 bases, with 12 bases between them. The CDR3 contains 14 residues. Germline V gene lookup returns CDR1 MDHEN and CDR2 SYDVKM. CDR3 DNA sequence: TGTGCCAGCAGTAAGGGGGGAGGCAATTCACCCCTCCACTTT. It encodes CASSKGGGNSPLHF.

The rearrangement uses TRBV20-1 and TRBJ2-2, with 8 bases identical to TRBD2. CDR1 and CDR2 (germline): DFQATT, SNEGSKA (reference sequence). The CDR3 spans 14 residues. CDR3 coding DNA: TGCAGCCCCTTCGATGGGCGGGAGGCCGGGGAGCTGTTTTTT. It is translated as CSPFDGREAGELFF.

This clonotype was seen many times. The rearrangement joins TRBV9 to TRBJ2-7, with TRBD2 as a possible D gene (6 bases). V shed 3 bases and J shed 7 bases, with 17 bases lying between them. This CDR3 region has 14 residues. Germline V gene lookup returns CDR1 SGDLS and CDR2 YYNGEE. DNA of the CDR3: TGTGCCAGCAGCGCCGCGTCCCCTGGAGGGGAGCAGTACTTC. Its translation is CASSAASPGGEQYF.

This clonotype occurred a few times. The CDR3 sequence is CASGASGIYNEQFF. The CDR3 DNA follows: TGTGCCAGCGGTGCTAGCGGGATATACAATGAGCAGTTCTTC. The chain has TRBV12-3 or TRBV12-4 and TRBJ2-1, with 9 positions matching TRBD2. This CDR3 is 14 amino acids long. Trimming cost V 8 bases and J 4 bases; bases outside gene matches: 6.

The J gene is TRBJ1-2, the V gene TRBV5-5, with unresolved D. Trimming removed 4 bases from V and 5 bases from J, with 12 bases in between. CDR3 length: 13 residues. Germline V gives CDR1 SGHKS, CDR2 YYEKEE (reference sequence). This CDR3 is CASSPGSVYGYTF. The CDR3 bases are TGTGCCAGCAGCCCGGGTTCTGTTTATGGCTACACCTTC.

This clonotype occurred many times. The gene calls are TRBV5-1 and TRBJ2-1; 10 positions match TRBD2. Per the germline V gene, CDR1 is SGHRS and CDR2 is YFSETQ. V lost 4 bases to trimming and J lost 6 bases; unmatched junction nucleotides: 4. The CDR3 loop spans 14 amino acids. The CDR3 DNA follows: TGCGCCAGCAGCGAAGCGGGAGGGATCAATGAGCAGTTCTTC. Its translation is CASSEAGGINEQFF.

The rearrangement joins TRBV7-2 to TRBJ2-1; no definite D call. V shed 6 bases and J shed 3 bases, with 12 bases lying between them. Germline V gene data show CDR1 as SGHTA and CDR2 as FQGNSA. This CDR3 has 14 residues. Here the CDR3 DNA reads TGTGCCAGCAGTCTTGTGCAGAACTACAATGAGCAGTTCTTC. It encodes CASSLVQNYNEQFF.

This clonotype was detected only a few times. The chain uses TRBV24-1 and TRBJ1-2, with a weak D call TRBD1 (6 bases). This CDR3 is 15 amino acids long. Germline CDR1 is KGHDR and CDR2 is SFDVKD. Trimming cost V 3 bases and J 4 bases, with 14 bases left between them. The CDR3 sequence: CATSDPRTASYGYTF. Here the CDR3 DNA reads TGTGCCACCAGTGATCCTCGGACAGCCTCCTATGGCTACACCTTC.

This clonotype has a count of ten or more. J is TRBJ2-3 and V is TRBV20-1, with 8 nucleotides matching TRBD2. Germline V gene lookup returns CDR1 DFQATT and CDR2 SNEGSKA (reference sequence). V shed 7 bases and J 4 bases; nucleotides not matched to a gene: 7. The CDR3 runs to 13 residues. The CDR3 DNA is TGCAGTGGGATAGCGGGAATGGCAGATACGCAGTATTTT. It encodes CSGIAGMADTQYF.

This clonotype has at least ten counts. The chain couples TRBV29-1 to TRBJ2-2; D is unresolved. Germline CDR1 and CDR2: SQVTM and ANQGSEA. This CDR3 comprises 12 residues. V lost 5 bases and J lost 6, with 10 bases in between. The CDR3 DNA reads TGCAGCGTTAGGGAAAGGGCCGGGGAGCTGTTTTTT. Protein: CSVRERAGELFF.

The sample holds many counts of this clonotype. This chain links TRBV29-1 with TRBJ2-2; 9 bases map to TRBD2. The CDR3 is 15 amino acids. Trimming removed 7 bases from V and 5 bases from J; junction bases left unmatched: 11. The germline CDR1 and CDR2 sequences are SQVTM and ANQGSEA. The CDR3 DNA is TGCAGCGCCCAGGTGGTAGCGGGAGAGACCGGGGAGCTGTTTTTT. The encoded protein is CSAQVVAGETGELFF.

This chain connects TRBV5-1 to TRBJ2-2, with 9 bases fitting TRBD1. This CDR3 contains 17 residues. Trimming removed 1 base from V and 2 bases from J; junction bases left unmatched: 6. Germline values: CDR1 SGHRS, CDR2 YFSETQ. CDR3 nucleotide sequence: TGCGCCAGCAGCTTGACCGGGACAGGGACAAACACCGGGGAGCTGTTTTTT. The encoded protein is CASSLTGTGTNTGELFF.

The chain employs TRBV7-3 and TRBJ2-2; 9 nucleotides agree with TRBD2. The length of the CDR3 is 16 residues. Germline CDR1 and CDR2: SGHTA and FQGTGA. After removal of 3 bases from V and 8 bases from J, the junction contained 10 bases not matched to a gene. The CDR3: CASSLLAGPQRGELFF. The CDR3 DNA is TGTGCCAGCAGCTTGCTAGCGGGACCTCAAAGGGGGGAGCTGTTTTTT.

A few counts support this clonotype. The rearrangement uses TRBV20-1 and TRBJ2-5, with D hard to call. The CDR3 consists of 12 residues. In germline, CDR1 is DFQATT, CDR2 SNEGSKA (reference sequence). The CDR3, as DNA: TGCAGCCCACTGGCGAGGCAAGAGACCCAGTACTTC. Amino acids: CSPLARQETQYF.

This clonotype was counted ten times or more. The chain employs TRBV5-5 and TRBJ2-2; tentatively, D is TRBD1 (5 bases). Per the germline V gene, CDR1 is SGHKS and CDR2 is YYEKEE (reference sequence). The CDR3 consists of 14 residues. V shed 1 base and J shed 6 bases, with 10 bases lying between them. The CDR3 spells CASSLLLGAGELFF. CDR3 sequence (DNA): TGTGCCAGCAGCTTGTTATTAGGGGCCGGGGAGCTGTTTTTT.

The chain carries TRBV29-1 and TRBJ1-2; D is possibly TRBD1 (6 bases). The V gene lost 7 bases and the J gene lost 5 bases, with 20 bases spanning the gap. This CDR3 is built from 14 residues. Germline CDR1 is SQVTM and CDR2 is ANQGSEA. The DNA of the CDR3 is TGCAGCGCCCCAGACAGGCAAAACTTATATGGCTACACCTTC. It specifies CSAPDRQNLYGYTF.

J is TRBJ2-4 and V is TRBV5-1; TRBD1 might be the D (5 bases). The CDR3 contains 13 residues. V was clipped by 6 bases and J by 5 bases, with 12 bases between them. Germline V gene lookup returns CDR1 SGHRS and CDR2 YFSETQ. CDR3 loop: CASTPSTENIQYF. The CDR3 bases are TGCGCCAGCACCCCCTCGACAGAAAACATTCAGTACTTC.

J is TRBJ2-1 and V is TRBV7-9, with 7 nucleotides matching TRBD1. Germline V lookup: CDR1 SEHNR, CDR2 FQNEAQ (reference sequence). V dropped 5 bases and J dropped 14; count of bases not matched to a gene: 12. This CDR3 has 13 amino acids. The CDR3 sequence: CASSREGAWEKFF. The CDR3 DNA sequence: TGTGCCAGCAGCAGAGAGGGGGCTTGGGAGAAGTTCTTC.